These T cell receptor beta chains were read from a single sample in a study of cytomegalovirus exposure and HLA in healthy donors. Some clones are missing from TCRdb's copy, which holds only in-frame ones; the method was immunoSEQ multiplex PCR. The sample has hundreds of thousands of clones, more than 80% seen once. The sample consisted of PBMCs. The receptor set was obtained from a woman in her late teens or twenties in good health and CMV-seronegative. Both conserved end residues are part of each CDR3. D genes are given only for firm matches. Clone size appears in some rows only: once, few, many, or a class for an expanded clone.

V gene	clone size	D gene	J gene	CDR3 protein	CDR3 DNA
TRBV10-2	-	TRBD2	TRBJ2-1	CASSDLSGGAEQFF	TGCGCCAGCAGTGATCTATCGGGGGGTGCTGAGCAGTTCTTC
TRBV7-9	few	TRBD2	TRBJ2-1	CASSSRTSGSYNEQFF	TGTGCCAGCAGTTCAAGGACTAGCGGTTCCTACAATGAGCAGTTCTTC
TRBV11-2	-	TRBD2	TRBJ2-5	CASSSPRRGETQYF	TGTGCCAGCAGCTCCCCGAGGCGGGGGGAGACCCAGTACTTC
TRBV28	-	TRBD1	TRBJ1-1	CASSVDRGDTEAFF	TGTGCCAGCAGTGTTGACAGGGGCGACACTGAAGCTTTCTTT
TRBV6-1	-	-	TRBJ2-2	CASSDGQIEAGELFF	TGTGCCAGCAGTGACGGACAGATAGAGGCCGGGGAGCTGTTTTTT
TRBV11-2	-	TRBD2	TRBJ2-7	CASSLVASGGVVEQYF	TGTGCCAGCAGCTTAGTGGCTAGCGGGGGGGTGGTCGAGCAGTACTTC
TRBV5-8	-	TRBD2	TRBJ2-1	CASSFSGRFPNEQFF	TGTGCCAGCAGCTTCAGCGGGAGATTCCCCAATGAGCAGTTCTTC
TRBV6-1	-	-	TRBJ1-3	CASTRQKASGNTIYF	TGTGCCAGCACCCGACAGAAAGCTTCTGGAAACACCATATATTTT
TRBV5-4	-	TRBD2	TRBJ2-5	CASSRSGVETQYF	TGTGCCAGCAGCCGAAGCGGGGTGGAGACCCAGTACTTC
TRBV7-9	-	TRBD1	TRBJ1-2	CASSTTGNLYGYTF	TGTGCCAGCAGCACGACAGGGAACCTCTATGGCTACACCTTC
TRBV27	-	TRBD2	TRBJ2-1	CASSFGLAGGEQFF	TGTGCCAGCAGTTTTGGACTAGCGGGTGGTGAGCAGTTCTTC
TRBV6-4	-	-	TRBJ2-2	CASSDSPDSNTGELFF	TGTGCCAGCAGTGACTCGCCAGACTCGAACACCGGGGAGCTGTTTTTT
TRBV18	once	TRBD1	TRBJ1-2	CASSPGQVYGVRGYTF	TGTGCCAGCTCACCGGGACAGGTATACGGTGTACGTGGCTACACCTTC
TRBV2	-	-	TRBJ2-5	CASCRDFQETQYF	TGTGCCAGCTGCCGGGACTTCCAAGAGACCCAGTACTTC
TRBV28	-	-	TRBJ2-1	CASSGGGTRNEQFF	TGTGCCAGCAGCGGAGGGGGCACTAGGAATGAGCAGTTCTTC
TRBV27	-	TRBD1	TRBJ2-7	CASSPRTGDSYEQYF	TGTGCCAGCAGTCCTAGGACAGGAGACTCCTACGAGCAGTACTTC
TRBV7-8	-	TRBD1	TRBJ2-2	CASSFGTVNTGELFF	TGTGCCAGCAGCTTTGGGACAGTGAACACCGGGGAGCTGTTTTTT
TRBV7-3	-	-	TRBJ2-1	CASSLTGGQVNEQFF	TGTGCCAGCAGCTTAACGGGGGGGCAGGTAAACGAGCAGTTCTTC
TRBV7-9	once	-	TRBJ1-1	CASSLLRGMNTEAFF	TGTGCCAGCAGCTTGCTACGGGGGATGAACACTGAAGCTTTCTTT
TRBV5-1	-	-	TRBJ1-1	CASSLGGTTEAFF	TGCGCCAGCAGCTTAGGGGGAACGACTGAAGCTTTCTTT
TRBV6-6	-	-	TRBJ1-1	CASSSGLSEAFF	TGTGCCAGCAGCTCTGGACTGTCTGAAGCTTTCTTT
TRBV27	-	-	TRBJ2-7	CASSPRRGGWPYEQYF	TGTGCCAGCAGTCCTCGAAGGGGGGGTTGGCCCTACGAGCAGTACTTC
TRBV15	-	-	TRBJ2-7	CATSRGQTSYEQYF	TGTGCCACCAGCAGAGGACAGACTTCCTACGAGCAGTACTTC
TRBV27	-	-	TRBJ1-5	CASSLLDSLVKGGNQPQHF	TGTGCCAGCAGTTTATTAGACAGCCTAGTAAAGGGGGGCAATCAGCCCCAGCATTTT
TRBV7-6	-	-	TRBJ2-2	CASSRPIRTGRDTGELFF	TGTGCCAGCAGCCGACCCATTCGGACAGGGAGGGACACCGGGGAGCTGTTTTTT
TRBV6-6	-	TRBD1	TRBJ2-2	CASLDRVGTGELFF	TGTGCCAGCCTCGACAGGGTAGGCACCGGGGAGCTGTTTTTT
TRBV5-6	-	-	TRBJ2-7	CASSLDSLTYPPHEQYF	TGTGCCAGCAGCCTGGACAGCCTCACATACCCTCCCCACGAGCAGTACTTC
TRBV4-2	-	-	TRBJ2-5	CASSQGNRGSETQYF	TGTGCCAGCAGCCAAGGGAACCGGGGGTCGGAGACCCAGTACTTC
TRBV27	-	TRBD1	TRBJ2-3	CASSPLGTGGTDTQYF	TGTGCCAGCAGCCCCCTCGGGACAGGGGGCACAGATACGCAGTATTTT
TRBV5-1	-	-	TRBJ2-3	CASRGGGVPILKESDTQYF	TGCGCCAGCAGGGGGGGAGGTGTTCCTATACTTAAGGAATCAGATACGCAGTATTTT
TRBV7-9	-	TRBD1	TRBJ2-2	CASSLTGVGELFF	TGTGCCAGCAGCTTAACAGGGGTCGGGGAGCTGTTTTTT
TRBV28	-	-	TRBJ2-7	CASRPPSGVWPYEQYF	TGTGCCAGCAGACCTCCCAGTGGAGTGTGGCCTTACGAGCAGTACTTC
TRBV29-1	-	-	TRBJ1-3	CSVAEANTIYF	TGCAGCGTTGCTGAAGCAAACACCATATATTTT
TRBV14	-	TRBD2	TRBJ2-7	CASSHGSGGPYEQYF	TGTGCCAGCAGCCACGGTTCGGGAGGGCCCTACGAGCAGTACTTC
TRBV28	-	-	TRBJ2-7	CASSGRLSYEQYF	TGTGCCAGCAGTGGGAGACTGTCCTACGAGCAGTACTTC
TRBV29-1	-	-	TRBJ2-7	CSVEDTSYEQYF	TGCAGCGTTGAAGACACCAGCTACGAGCAGTACTTC
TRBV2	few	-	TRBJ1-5	CASSSGGTNQPQHF	TGTGCCAGCAGTTCCGGGGGGACGAACCAGCCCCAGCATTTT
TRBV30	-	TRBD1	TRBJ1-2	CAWRWGQGIFDGYTF	TGTGCCTGGAGGTGGGGACAGGGCATTTTCGATGGCTACACCTTC
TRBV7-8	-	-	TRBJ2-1	CASSLGAGEQFF	TGTGCCAGCAGCTTAGGGGCGGGAGAGCAGTTCTTC